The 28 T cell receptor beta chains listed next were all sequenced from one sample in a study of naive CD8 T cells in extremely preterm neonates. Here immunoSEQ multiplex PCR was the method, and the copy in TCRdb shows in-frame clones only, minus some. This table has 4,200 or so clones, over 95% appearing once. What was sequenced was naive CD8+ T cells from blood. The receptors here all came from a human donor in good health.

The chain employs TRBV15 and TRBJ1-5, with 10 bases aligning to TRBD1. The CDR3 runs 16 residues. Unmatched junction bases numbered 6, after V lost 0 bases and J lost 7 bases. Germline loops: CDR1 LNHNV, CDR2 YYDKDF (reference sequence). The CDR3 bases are TGTGCCACCAGCAGAGAAGACAGGGGGCTCGGACAGCCCCAGCATTTT. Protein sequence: CATSREDRGLGQPQHF.

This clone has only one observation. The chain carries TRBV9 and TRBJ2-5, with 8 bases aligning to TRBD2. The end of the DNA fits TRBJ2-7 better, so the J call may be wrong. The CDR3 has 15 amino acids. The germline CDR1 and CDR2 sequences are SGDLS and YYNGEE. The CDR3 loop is CASSVEAGVHYEQYF. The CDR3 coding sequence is TGTGCCAGCAGCGTAGAAGCGGGGGTCCACTACGAGCAGTACTTC.

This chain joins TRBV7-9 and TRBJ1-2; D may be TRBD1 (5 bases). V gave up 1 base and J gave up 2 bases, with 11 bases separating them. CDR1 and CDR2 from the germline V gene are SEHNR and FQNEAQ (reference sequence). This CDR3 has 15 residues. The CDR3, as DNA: TGTGCCAGCAGCTTAGACGGGACTCTCAACTATGGCTACACCTTC. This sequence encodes CASSLDGTLNYGYTF.

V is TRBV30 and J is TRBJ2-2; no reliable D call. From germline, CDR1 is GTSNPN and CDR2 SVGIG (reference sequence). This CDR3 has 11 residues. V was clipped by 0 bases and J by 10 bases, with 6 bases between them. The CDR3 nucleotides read TGTGCCTGGAGTGTGCAGGCGGAGCTGTTTTTT. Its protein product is CAWSVQAELFF. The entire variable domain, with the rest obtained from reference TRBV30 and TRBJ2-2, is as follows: SQTIHQWPATLVQPVGSPLSLECTVEGTSNPNLYWYRQAAGRGLQLLFYSVGIGQISSEVPQNLSASRPQDRQFILSSKKLLLSDSGFYLCAWSVQAELFFGEGSRLTVL.

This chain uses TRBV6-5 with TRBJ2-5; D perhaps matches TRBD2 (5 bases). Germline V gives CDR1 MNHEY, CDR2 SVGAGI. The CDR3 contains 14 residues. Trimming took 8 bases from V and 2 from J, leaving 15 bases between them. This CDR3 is CASDGGREQETQYF. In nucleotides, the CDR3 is TGTGCCAGCGATGGTGGAAGGGAGCAAGAGACCCAGTACTTC.

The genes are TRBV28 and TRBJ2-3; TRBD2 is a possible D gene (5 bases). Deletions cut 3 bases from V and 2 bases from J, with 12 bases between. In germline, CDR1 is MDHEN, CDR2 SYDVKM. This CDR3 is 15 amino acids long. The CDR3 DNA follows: TGTGCCAGCAGTTTGGATCTAGCTCCCACAGATACGCAGTATTTT. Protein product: CASSLDLAPTDTQYF.

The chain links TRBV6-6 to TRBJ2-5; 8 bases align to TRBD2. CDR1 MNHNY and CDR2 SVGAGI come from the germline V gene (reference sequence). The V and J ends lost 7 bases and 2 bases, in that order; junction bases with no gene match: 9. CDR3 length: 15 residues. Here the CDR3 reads CASTGGIGVQETQYF. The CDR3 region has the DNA TGTGCCAGCACGGGGGGGATAGGGGTTCAAGAGACCCAGTACTTC.

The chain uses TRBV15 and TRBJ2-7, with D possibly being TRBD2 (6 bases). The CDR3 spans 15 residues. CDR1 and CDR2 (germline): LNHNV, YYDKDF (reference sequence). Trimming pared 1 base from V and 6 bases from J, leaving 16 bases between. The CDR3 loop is CATSRGGRQVGEQYF. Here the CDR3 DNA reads TGTGCCACCAGCAGAGGGGGGAGGCAGGTCGGCGAGCAGTACTTC.

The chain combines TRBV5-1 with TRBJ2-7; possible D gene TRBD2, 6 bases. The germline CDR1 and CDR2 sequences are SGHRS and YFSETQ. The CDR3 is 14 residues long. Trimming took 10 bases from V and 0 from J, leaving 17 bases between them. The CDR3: CAGGVRDGSYEQYV. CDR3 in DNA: TGCGCCGGCGGGGTCCGGGACGGCTCCTACGAGCAGTACGTC.

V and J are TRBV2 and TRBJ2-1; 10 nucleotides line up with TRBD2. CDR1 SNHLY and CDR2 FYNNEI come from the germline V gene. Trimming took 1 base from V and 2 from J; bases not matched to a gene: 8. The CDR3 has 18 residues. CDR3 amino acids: CASSEGGSGGSTYNEQFF. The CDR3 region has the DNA TGTGCCAGCAGTGAAGGAGGTAGCGGGGGGTCTACCTACAATGAGCAGTTCTTC.

The CDR3 sequence is CASSLWTGAAKGYTF. The CDR3 DNA reads as TGTGCCAGCAGTTTATGGACAGGGGCGGCCAAAGGCTACACCTTC. V gene TRBV28 combines with J gene TRBJ1-2, with TRBD1 matching over 8 bases. The CDR3 has 15 residues. V lost 0 bases, J lost 8 bases, and 8 bases stayed unmatched. CDR1 and CDR2 (germline): MDHEN, SYDVKM.

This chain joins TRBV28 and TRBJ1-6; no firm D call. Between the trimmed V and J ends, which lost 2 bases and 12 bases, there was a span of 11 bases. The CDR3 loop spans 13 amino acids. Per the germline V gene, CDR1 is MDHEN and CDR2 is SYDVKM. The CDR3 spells CASSLPPGGPLHF. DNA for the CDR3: TGTGCCAGCAGTTTACCGCCCGGAGGACCCCTCCACTTT. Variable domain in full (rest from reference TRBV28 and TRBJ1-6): DVKVTQSSRYLVKRTGEKVFLECVQDMDHENMFWYRQDPGLGLRLIYFSYDVKMKEKGDIPEGYSVSREKKERFSLILESASTNQTSMYLCASSLPPGGPLHFGNGTRLTVT.

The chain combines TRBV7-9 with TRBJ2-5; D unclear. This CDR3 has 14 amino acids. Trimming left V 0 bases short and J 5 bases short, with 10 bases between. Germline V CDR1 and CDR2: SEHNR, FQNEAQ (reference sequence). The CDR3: CASSLAGWRETQYF. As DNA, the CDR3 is TGTGCCAGCAGCTTAGCCGGGTGGCGGGAGACCCAGTACTTC.

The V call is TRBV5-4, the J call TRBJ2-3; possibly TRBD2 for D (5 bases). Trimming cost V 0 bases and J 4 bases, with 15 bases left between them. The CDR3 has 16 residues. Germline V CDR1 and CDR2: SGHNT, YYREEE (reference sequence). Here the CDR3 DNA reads TGTGCCAGCAGCTTGGGTGTAGCTGGAGGCGCAGATACGCAGTATTTT. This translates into CASSLGVAGGADTQYF.

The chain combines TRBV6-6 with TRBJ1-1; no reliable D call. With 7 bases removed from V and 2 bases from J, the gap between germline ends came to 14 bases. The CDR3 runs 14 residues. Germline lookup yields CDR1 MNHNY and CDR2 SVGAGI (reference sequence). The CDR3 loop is CASIPHLTNTEAFF. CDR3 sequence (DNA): TGTGCCAGCATCCCACACCTTACCAACACTGAAGCTTTCTTT.

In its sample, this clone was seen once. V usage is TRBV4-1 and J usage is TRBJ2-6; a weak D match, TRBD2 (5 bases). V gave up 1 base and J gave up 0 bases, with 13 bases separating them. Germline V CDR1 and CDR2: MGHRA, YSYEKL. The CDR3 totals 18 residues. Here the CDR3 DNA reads TGCGCCAGCAGCCAAGTTCATCCGGGGTCCTCTGGGGCCAACGTCCTGACTTTC. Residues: CASSQVHPGSSGANVLTF.

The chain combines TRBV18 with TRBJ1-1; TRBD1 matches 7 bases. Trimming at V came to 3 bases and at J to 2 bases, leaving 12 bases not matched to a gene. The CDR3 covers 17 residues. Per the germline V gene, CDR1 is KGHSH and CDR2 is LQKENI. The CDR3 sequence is CASSPRDRGSENTEAFF. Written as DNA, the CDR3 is TGTGCCAGCTCACCCCGGGACAGAGGGTCAGAAAACACTGAAGCTTTCTTT.

For the CDR3, the DNA is TGTGCCAGCAGTGACCGCAGGGGTATGAACACTGAAGCTTTCTTT. This gives the protein CASSDRRGMNTEAFF. The genes are TRBV25-1 and TRBJ1-1, with D tentatively TRBD1 (6 bases). The CDR3 sequence is 15 residues long. Between the trimmed V and J ends, which lost 3 bases and 0 bases, there was a span of 11 bases. Looked up from germline, CDR1 is MGHDK and CDR2 is SYGVNS.

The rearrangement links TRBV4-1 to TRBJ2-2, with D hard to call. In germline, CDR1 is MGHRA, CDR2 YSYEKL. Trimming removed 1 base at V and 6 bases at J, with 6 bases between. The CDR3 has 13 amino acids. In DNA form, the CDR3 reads TGCGCCAGCAGCCAAGGAGGTCCCGGGGAGCTGTTTTTT. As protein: CASSQGGPGELFF.

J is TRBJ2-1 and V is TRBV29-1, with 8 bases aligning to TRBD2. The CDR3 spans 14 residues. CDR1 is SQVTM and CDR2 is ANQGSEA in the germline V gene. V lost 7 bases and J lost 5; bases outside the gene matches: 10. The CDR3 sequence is CSASWTSSDNEQFF. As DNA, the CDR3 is TGCAGCGCCTCTTGGACTAGCTCTGACAATGAGCAGTTCTTC.

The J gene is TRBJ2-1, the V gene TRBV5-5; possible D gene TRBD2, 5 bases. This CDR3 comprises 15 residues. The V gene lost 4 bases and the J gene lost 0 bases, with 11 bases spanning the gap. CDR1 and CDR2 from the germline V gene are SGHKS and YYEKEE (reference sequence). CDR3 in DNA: TGTGCCAGCAGCCTGAGGGTTAGCTCCTACAATGAGCAGTTCTTC. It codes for CASSLRVSSYNEQFF. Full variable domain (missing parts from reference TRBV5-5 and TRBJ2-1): DAGVTQSPTHLIKTRGQQVTLRCSPISGHKSVSWYQQVLGQGPQFIFQYYEKEERGRGNFPDRFSARQFPNYSSELNVNALLLGDSALYLCASSLRVSSYNEQFFGPGTRLTVL.

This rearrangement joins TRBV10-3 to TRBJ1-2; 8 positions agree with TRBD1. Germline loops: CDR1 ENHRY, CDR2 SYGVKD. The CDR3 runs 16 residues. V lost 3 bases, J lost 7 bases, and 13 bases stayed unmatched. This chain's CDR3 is CAISEGQGSVEGGYTF. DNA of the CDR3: TGTGCCATCAGTGAAGGACAGGGAAGTGTGGAGGGTGGCTACACCTTC.

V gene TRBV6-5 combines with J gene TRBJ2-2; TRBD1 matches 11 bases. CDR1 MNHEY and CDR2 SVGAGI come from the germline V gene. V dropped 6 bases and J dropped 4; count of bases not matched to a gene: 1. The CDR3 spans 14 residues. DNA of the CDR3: TGTGCCAGCAGCGGGACAGGGGGCACCGGGGAGCTGTTTTTT. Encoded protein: CASSGTGGTGELFF.

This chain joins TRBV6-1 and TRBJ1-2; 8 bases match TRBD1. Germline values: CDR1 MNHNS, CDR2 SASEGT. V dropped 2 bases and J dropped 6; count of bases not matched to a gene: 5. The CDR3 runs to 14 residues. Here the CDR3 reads CASSEPGGYHGYTF. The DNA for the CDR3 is TGTGCCAGCAGTGAACCAGGGGGCTACCATGGCTACACCTTC.

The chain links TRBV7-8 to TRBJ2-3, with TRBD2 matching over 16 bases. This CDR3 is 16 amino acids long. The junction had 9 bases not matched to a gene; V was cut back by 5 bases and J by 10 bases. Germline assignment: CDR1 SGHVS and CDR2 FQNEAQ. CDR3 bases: TGTGCCAGCAGCGCCGGGACTAGCGGGGGGGCTCTCTCGCAGTATTTT. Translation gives CASSAGTSGGALSQYF.

The CDR3 coding sequence is TGCGCCAGCAGCCAAGATCACAGGGGAAGGACAGATACGCAGTATTTT. Its protein is CASSQDHRGRTDTQYF. The chain carries TRBV4-3 and TRBJ2-3; 7 nucleotides line up with TRBD1. The germline gives CDR1 LGHNA, CDR2 YSLEER. V gave up 0 bases and J gave up 3 bases; unmatched junction bases: 6. The CDR3 loop spans 16 amino acids.

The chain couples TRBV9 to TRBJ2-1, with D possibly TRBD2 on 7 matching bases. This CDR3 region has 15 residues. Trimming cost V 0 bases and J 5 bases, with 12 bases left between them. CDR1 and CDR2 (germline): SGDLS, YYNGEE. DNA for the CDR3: TGTGCCAGCAGCGTAGACGGGGGGCCCAACAATGAGCAGTTCTTC. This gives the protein CASSVDGGPNNEQFF.

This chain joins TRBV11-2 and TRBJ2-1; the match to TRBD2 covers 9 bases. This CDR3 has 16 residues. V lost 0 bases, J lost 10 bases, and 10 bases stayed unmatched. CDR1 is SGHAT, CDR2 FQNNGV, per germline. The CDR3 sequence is CASSLEALAGFYEQFF. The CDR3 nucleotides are TGTGCCAGCAGCTTAGAAGCCCTAGCGGGGTTCTACGAGCAGTTCTTC.